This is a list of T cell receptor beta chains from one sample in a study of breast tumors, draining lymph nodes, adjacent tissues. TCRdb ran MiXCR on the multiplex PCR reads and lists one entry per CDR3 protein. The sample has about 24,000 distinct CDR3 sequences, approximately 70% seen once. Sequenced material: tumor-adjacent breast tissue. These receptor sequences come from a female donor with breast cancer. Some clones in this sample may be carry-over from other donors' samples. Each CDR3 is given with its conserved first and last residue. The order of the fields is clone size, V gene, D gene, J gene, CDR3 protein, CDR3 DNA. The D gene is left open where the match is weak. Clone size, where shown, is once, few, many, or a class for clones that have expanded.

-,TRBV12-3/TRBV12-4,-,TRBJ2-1,CASSLDPGLLNEQFF,TGTGCCAGCAGTTTGGACCCGGGACTTTTGAATGAGCAGTTCTTC
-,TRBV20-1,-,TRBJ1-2,CSAPSRISAKDPQGNGYTF,TGCAGTGCTCCCTCCCGCATATCTGCCAAGGACCCTCAGGGAAACGGCTACACCTTC
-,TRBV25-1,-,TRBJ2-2,CASSERGGNTGELFF,TGTGCCAGCAGTGAACGGGGAGGGAACACCGGGGAGCTGTTTTTT
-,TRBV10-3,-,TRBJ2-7,CAISEREFCEQYF,TGTGCCATCAGTGAGAGGGAGTTCTGCGAGCAGTACTTC
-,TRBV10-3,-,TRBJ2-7,CAISLGAYEQYF,TGTGCCATCAGCCTGGGGGCCTACGAGCAGTACTTC
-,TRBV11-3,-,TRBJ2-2,CASILKWGVELFF,TGTGCCAGCATCCTAAAATGGGGGGTCGAGCTGTTTTTT
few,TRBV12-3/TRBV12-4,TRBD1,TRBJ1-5,CASSPDRGGNQPQHF,TGTGCCAGCAGCCCCGACAGGGGTGGCAATCAGCCCCAGCATTTT
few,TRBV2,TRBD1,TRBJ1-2,CASRRTGNYGYTF,TGTGCCAGCAGGCGGACAGGGAACTATGGCTACACCTTC
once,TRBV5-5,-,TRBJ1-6,CASSLWSGSPLHF,TGTGCCAGCAGCTTGTGGTCGGGATCACCCCTCCACTTT
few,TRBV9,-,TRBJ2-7,CASSEGPIFPQYF,TGTGCCAGCAGCGAAGGACCGATCTTCCCGCAGTACTTC
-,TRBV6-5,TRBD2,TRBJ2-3,CASSSYYSGRQADTQYF,TGTGCCAGCAGTTCCTACTATAGCGGGAGACAAGCAGATACGCAGTATTTT
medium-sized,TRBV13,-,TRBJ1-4,CASGRGNEKLFF,TGTGCCAGCGGCCGGGGTAATGAAAAACTGTTTTTT
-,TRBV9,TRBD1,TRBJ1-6,CASSPRTGNNSPLHF,TGTGCCAGCAGCCCCCGGACAGGGAATAATTCACCCCTCCACTTT
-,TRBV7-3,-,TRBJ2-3,CASSLGPGDTQYF,TGTGCCAGCAGCTTAGGTCCGGGGGATACGCAGTATTTT
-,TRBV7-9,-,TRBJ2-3,CASSFNLDTQYF,TGTGCCAGCAGCTTTAATCTGGATACGCAGTATTTT
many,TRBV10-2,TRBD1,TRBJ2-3,CATRTGATDTQYF,TGCGCCACCAGGACAGGGGCCACAGATACGCAGTATTTT
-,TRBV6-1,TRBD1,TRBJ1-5,CASNKQGNGNQPQHF,TGTGCCAGCAATAAACAGGGGAATGGGAATCAGCCCCAGCATTTT
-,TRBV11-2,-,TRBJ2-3,CASSLATDTQYF,TGTGCCAGCAGCTTAGCTACAGATACGCAGTATTTT
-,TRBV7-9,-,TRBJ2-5,CASSLGLAETQYF,TGTGCCAGCAGCTTAGGGTTAGCCGAGACCCAGTACTTC
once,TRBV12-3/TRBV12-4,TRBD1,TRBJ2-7,CASSTGTGSYEQYF,TGTGCCAGCAGTACCGGGACAGGTTCCTACGAGCAGTACTTC
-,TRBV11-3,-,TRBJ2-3,CASSWGGGRGSTDTQYF,TGTGCCAGCAGCTGGGGGGGCGGGAGAGGAAGCACAGATACGCAGTATTTT
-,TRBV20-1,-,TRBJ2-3,CSARDPKGTDTQYF,TGCAGTGCGAGGGACCCCAAGGGTACAGATACGCAGTATTTT
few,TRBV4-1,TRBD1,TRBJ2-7,CASSPGQGNLDEQYF,TGCGCCAGCAGCCCCGGACAGGGGAATCTCGACGAGCAGTACTTC
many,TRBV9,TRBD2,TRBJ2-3,CASSVAPRLAGGPEDTQYF,TGTGCCAGCAGCGTAGCCCCCCGACTAGCGGGAGGGCCAGAAGATACGCAGTATTTT
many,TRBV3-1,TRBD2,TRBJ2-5,CASSQEGLAGQETQYF,TGTGCCAGCAGCCAGGAAGGACTAGCGGGCCAAGAGACCCAGTACTTC
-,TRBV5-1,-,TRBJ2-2,CASSLGSGTGELFF,TGCGCCAGCAGCTTGGGTAGCGGTACCGGGGAGCTGTTTTTT
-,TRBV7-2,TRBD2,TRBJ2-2,CASSSSGGDTGELFF,TGTGCCAGCAGCTCTAGCGGGGGTGACACCGGGGAGCTGTTTTTT
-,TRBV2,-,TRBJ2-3,CANNPPGEVDTQYF,TGTGCCAACAACCCCCCGGGAGAGGTAGATACGCAGTATTTT
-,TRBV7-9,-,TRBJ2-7,CASSLYGDYYEQYF,TGTGCCAGCAGCTTATACGGGGATTACTACGAGCAGTACTTC
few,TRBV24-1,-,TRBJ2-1,CATSDFRAGSYNEQFF,TGTGCCACCAGTGATTTCCGAGCGGGCTCCTACAATGAGCAGTTCTTC
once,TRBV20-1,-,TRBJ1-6,CGAKDKNSPPHF,TGCGGTGCAAAGGACAAAAATTCACCCCCCCACTTT
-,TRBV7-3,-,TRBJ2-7,CASSGGRILEQYF,TGTGCCAGCAGCGGGGGGCGCATTCTCGAGCAGTACTTC
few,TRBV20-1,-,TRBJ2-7,CSARDSLTYEQYF,TGCAGTGCTAGAGATTCCTTAACCTACGAGCAGTACTTC
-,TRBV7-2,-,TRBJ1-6,CASSLGGARSPLHF,TGTGCCAGCAGCTTAGGGGGGGCGCGATCACCCCTCCACTTT
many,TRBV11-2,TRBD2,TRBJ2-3,CASSLAGGRTQYF,TGTGCCAGCAGCTTAGCGGGAGGGAGGACGCAGTATTTT
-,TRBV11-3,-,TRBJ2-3,CASSPGTGEADTQYF,TGTGCCAGCAGCCCCGGAACAGGGGAGGCAGATACGCAGTATTTT
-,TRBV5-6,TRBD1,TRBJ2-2,CASSDRDREMNTGELFF,TGTGCCAGCAGCGACCGGGACAGGGAGATGAACACCGGGGAGCTGTTTTTT
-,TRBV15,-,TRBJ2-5,CATSRDTETQYF,TGTGCCACCAGCAGAGATACGGAGACCCAGTACTTC
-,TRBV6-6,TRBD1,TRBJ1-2,CASTLGGGNYGYTF,TGTGCCAGCACCCTAGGAGGGGGCAACTATGGCTACACCTTC
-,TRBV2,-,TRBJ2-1,CASSEGPRRNNEQFF,TGTGCCAGCAGTGAGGGACCACGAAGGAACAATGAGCAGTTCTTC
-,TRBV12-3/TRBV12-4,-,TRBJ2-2,CASTRDPYTGELFF,TGTGCCAGCACCCGGGACCCCTACACCGGGGAGCTGTTTTTT
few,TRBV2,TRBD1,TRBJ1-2,CASLDRGSGYTF,TGTGCCAGCCTAGACAGGGGGTCTGGCTACACCTTC
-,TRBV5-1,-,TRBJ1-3,CASSLVGDRGNTIYF,TGCGCCAGCAGCTTGGTGGGGGACCGTGGAAACACCATATATTTT
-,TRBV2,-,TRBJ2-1,CASSAGTATYNEQFF,TGTGCCAGTTCTGCCGGGACTGCAACCTACAATGAGCAGTTCTTC
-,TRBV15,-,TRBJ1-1,CATSRDTAGTEAFF,TGTGCCACCAGCAGAGATACAGCAGGGACTGAAGCTTTCTTT
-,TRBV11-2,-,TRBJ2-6,CASSPRGAGANVLTF,TGTGCCAGCAGCCCCAGGGGGGCAGGGGCCAACGTCCTGACTTTC
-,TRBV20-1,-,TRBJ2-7,CSARDRARSYEQYF,TGCAGTGCTAGAGATCGGGCGCGGAGCTACGAGCAGTACTTC
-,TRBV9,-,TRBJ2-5,CASSQGFRKGPDF,TGTGCCAGCAGCCAAGGATTTAGGAAGGGACCCGACTTC
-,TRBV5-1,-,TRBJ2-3,CASSSGLNTDTQYF,TGCGCCAGCAGCTCGGGACTCAACACAGATACGCAGTATTTT
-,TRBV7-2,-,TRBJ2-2,CASSLGSGSAGELFF,TGTGCCAGCAGCTTAGGGTCTGGAAGTGCCGGGGAGCTGTTTTTT
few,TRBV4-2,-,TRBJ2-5,CASSPRQDTLAETQYF,TGTGCCAGCAGCCCACGTCAGGACACCCTAGCGGAGACCCAGTACTTC
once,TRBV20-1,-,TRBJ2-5,CSANTGSQETQYF,TGCAGTGCTAATACAGGGTCCCAAGAGACCCAGTACTTC
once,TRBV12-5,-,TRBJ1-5,CASGLVPGGVGNQPQHF,TGTGCTAGTGGTTTGGTACCTGGGGGGGTGGGCAATCAGCCCCAGCATTTT
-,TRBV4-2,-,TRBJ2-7,CASSQVPYEQYF,TGTGCCAGCAGCCAAGTTCCCTACGAGCAGTACTTC